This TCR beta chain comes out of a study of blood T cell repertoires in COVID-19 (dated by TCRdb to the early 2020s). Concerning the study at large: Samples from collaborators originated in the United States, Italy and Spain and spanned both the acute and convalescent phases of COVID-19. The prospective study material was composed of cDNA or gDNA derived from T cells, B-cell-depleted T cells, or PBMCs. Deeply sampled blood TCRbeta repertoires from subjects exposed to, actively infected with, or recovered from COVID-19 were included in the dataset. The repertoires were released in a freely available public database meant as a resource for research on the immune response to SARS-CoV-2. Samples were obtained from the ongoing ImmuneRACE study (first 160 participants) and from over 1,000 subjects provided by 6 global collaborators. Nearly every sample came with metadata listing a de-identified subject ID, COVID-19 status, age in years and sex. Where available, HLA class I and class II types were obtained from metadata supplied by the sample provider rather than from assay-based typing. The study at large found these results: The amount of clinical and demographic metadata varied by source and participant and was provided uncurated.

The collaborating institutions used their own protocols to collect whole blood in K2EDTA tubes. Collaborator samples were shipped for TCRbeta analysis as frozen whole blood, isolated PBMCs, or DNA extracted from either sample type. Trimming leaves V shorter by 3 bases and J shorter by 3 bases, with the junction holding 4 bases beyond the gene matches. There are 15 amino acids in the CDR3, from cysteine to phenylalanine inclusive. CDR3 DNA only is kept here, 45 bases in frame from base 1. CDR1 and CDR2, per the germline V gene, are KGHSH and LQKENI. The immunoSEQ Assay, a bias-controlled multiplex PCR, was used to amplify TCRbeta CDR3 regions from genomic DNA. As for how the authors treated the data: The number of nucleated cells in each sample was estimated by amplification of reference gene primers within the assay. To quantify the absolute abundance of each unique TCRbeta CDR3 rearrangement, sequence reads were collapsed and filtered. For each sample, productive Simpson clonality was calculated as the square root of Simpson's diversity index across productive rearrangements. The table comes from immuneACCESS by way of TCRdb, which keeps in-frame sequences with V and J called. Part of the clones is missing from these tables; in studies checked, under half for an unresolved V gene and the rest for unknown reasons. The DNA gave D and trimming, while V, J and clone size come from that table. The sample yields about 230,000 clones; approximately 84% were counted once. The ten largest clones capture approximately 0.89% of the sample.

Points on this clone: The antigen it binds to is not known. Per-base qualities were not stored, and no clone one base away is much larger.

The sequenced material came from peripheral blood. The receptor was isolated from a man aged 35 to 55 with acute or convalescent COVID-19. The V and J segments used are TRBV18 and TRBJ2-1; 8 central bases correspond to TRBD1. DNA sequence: TGTGCCAGCTCACCTCGGGACAGGAACTACAATGAGCAGTTCTTC. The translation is CASSPRDRNYNEQFF. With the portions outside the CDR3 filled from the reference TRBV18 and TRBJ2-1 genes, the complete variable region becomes NAGVMQNPRHLVRRRGQEARLRCSPMKGHSHVYWYRQLPEEGLKFMVYLQKENIIDESGMPKERFSAEFPKEGPSILRIQQVVRGDSAAYFCASSPRDRNYNEQFFGPGTRLTVL.